The clone carrying this T cell receptor (beta chain) was counted many times. Template switching (which added a universal primer site) was used, and cDNA carried unique molecular identifiers. TCRdb redid the calling of the 5' RACE reads with MiXCR, one entry per CDR3 protein. Among approximately 410,000 distinct CDR3 sequences listed, 18% were seen once. The CDR3 totals 15 residues. The germline V and J ends were trimmed by 2 bases and 0 bases, with 8 bases remaining between them. Germline V gene sequence: CDR1 SGHRS, CDR2 YFSETQ. The entry originates in a study of identical twins. V usage is TRBV5-1 and J usage is TRBJ2-2, with unresolved D. The clonotype was recovered from a man aged 50-60 years in good health. Source material: naive T cells sorted from blood. The CDR3 here is CASSLTVTNTGELFF. The CDR3, as DNA: TGCGCCAGCAGCTTAACAGTTACGAACACCGGGGAGCTGTTTTTT.